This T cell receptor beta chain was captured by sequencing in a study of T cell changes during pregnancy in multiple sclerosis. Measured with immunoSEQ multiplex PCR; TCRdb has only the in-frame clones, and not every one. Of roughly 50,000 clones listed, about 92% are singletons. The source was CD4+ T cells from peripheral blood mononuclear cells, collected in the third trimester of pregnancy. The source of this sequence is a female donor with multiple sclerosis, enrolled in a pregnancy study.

The CDR3 coding sequence is TGTGCCAGCAGTCGCTCGGACAGGGGCCCTTCGAACACTGAAGCTTTCTTT. This codes for CASSRSDRGPSNTEAFF. The chain uses TRBV28 and TRBJ1-1; 9 nucleotides line up with TRBD1. The CDR3 consists of 17 residues. Germline lookup yields CDR1 MDHEN and CDR2 SYDVKM. The trim removed 5 bases at V and 1 base at J, leaving 11 bases unmatched.